The T cell receptor (beta chain) under discussion was sequenced for a study of CD8+ T cells in alopecia areata. Broader study findings: When scalp samples are sequenced, resident alphabeta T cells of normal skin are also captured. Whereas mice showed it more clearly, TCR sharing across patients was murkier, possibly because of HLA. Elevated clonality characterized lesional scalp relative to normal scalp, particularly in alopecia totalis/universalis.

From PBMCs, CD4+ and CD8+ T cells were sorted. About this clone itself: Its specificity is not known.

CDR3 size: 11 residues. V gave up 2 bases and J gave up 8 bases, with 4 bases separating them. Per the germline V gene, CDR1 is SGHAT and CDR2 is FQNNGV. RNA was extracted and reverse transcribed into cDNA as the sequencing template. Clones were read by immunoSEQ multiplex PCR, and TCRdb kept only the in-frame ones, dropping some. The sample lists 110,000 to 150,000 clones, around 62% occurring once. The clonotype originates from a human donor in good health. The chain is built from TRBV11-2 and TRBJ2-1; D unresolved. The sequenced material came from CD8+ T cells sorted from blood. The CDR3 nucleotides are TGTGCCAGCAGCTTACCCCATGAGCAGTTCTTC. Its protein is CASSLPHEQFF.